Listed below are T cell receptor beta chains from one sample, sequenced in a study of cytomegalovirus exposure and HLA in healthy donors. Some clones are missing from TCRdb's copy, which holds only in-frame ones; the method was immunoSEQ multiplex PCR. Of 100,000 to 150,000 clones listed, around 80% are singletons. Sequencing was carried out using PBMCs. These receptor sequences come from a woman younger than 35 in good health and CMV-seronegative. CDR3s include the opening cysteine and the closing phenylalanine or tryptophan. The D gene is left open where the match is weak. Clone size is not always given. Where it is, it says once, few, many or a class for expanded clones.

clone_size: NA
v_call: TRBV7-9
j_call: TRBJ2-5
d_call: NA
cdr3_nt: TGTGCCAGCAGCTTTCGAGAGACCCAGTACTTC
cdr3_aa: CASSFRETQYF

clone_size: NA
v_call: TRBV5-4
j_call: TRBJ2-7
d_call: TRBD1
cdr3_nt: TGTGCCAGCAGCCCGGGACAGGACCTTGCGTACGAGCAGTACTTC
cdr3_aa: CASSPGQDLAYEQYF

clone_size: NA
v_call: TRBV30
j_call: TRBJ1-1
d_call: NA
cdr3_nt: TGTGCCTGGAGACAGGGAATGAACACTGAAGCTTTCTTT
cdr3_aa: CAWRQGMNTEAFF

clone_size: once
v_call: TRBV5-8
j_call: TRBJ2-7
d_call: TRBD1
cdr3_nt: TGTGCCAGCAGCTTGGCCGCGGCAGGGGGCGAGCAGTACTTC
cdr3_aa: CASSLAAAGGEQYF

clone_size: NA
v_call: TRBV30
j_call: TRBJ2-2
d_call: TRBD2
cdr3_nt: TGTGCCTGGAGGGGGCGGGGGATCAACACCGGGGAGCTGTTTTTT
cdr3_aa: CAWRGRGINTGELFF

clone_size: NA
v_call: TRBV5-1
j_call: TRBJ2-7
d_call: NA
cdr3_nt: TGCGCCAGCAGCTTGCTTCTGGAGGACGAGCAGTACTTC
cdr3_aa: CASSLLLEDEQYF

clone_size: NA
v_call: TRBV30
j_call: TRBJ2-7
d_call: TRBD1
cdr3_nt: TGTGCCTGGACAGGGGGCGCCTACGAGCAGTACTTC
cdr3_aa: CAWTGGAYEQYF

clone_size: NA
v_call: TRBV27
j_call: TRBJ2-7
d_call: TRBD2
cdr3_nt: TGTGCCAGCAGTTGGACTAGCGGCCCCTACGAGCAGTACTTC
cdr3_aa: CASSWTSGPYEQYF

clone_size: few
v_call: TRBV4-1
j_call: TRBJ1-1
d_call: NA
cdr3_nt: TGCGCCAGCAGCCAAGGGGCAGGCACTGAAGCTTTCTTT
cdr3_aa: CASSQGAGTEAFF

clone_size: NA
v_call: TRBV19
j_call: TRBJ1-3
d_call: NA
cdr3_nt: TGTGCCAGCGGGATCCCTGGAAACACCATATATTTT
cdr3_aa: CASGIPGNTIYF

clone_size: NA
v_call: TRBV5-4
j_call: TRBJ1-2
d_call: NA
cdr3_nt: TGTGCCAGCAGCTTGATGAGAGACTATGGCTACACCTTC
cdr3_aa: CASSLMRDYGYTF

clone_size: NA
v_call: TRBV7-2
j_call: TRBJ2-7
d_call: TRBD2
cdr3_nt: TGTGCCAGCGGACTAGCCGGATCCTACGAGCAGTACTTC
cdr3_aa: CASGLAGSYEQYF

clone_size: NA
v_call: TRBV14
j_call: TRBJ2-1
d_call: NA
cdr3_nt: TGTGCCAGCAGCCCATCACTAGCCCCAGAGGGAAATGAGCAGTTCTTC
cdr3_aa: CASSPSLAPEGNEQFF

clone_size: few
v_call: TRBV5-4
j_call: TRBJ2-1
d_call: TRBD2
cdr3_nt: TGTGCCAGCAGCTTGGTAGCGGGAGGGGGAGGTGAGCAGTTCTTC
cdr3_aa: CASSLVAGGGGEQFF

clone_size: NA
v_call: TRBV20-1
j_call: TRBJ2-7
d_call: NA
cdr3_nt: TGCAGTGCTAGCGGGAAGTACGAGCAGTACTTC
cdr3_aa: CSASGKYEQYF

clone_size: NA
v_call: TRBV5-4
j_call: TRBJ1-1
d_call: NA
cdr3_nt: TGTGCTGCCCGGGGTGGTAGCACTGAAGCTTTCTTT
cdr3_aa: CAARGGSTEAFF

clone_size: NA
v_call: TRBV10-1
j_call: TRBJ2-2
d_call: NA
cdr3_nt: TGCGCCAGCAGTCCCCGGACAGCCGGGGAGCTGTTTTTT
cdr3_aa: CASSPRTAGELFF

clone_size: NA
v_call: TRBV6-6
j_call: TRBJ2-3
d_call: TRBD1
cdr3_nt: TGTGCCAGCAGGGACAGGGTGGGTACGCAGTATTTT
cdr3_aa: CASRDRVGTQYF

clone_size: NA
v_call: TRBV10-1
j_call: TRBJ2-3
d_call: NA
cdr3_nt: TGCGCCAGCAGTGAAGGGGTTGCAGATACGCAGTATTTT
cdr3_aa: CASSEGVADTQYF

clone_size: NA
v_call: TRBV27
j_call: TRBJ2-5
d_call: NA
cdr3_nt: TGTGCCAGCAGCGTGCGTGCCGGGGTACAAGAGACCCAGTACTTC
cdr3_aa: CASSVRAGVQETQYF

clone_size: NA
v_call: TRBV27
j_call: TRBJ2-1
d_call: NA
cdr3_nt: TGTGCCAGCAGCCCTAGCTGGACTAACAATGAGCAGTTCTTC
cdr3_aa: CASSPSWTNNEQFF

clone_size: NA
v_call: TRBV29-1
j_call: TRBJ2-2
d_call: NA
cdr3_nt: TGCAGCGTTGAAGATCTCGGGAACACCGGGGAGCTGTTTTTT
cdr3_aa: CSVEDLGNTGELFF

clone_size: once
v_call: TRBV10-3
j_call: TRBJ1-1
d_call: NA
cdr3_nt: TGTGCCATCAGTGAAGGGGGAACTGAAGCTTTCTTT
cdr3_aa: CAISEGGTEAFF

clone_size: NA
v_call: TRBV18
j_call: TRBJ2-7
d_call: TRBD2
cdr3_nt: TGTGCCAGCTCACCATTCTCGCCGGGACTAGCGGGCTACGAGCAGTACTTC
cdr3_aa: CASSPFSPGLAGYEQYF

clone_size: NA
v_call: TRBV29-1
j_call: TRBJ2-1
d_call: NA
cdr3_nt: TGCAGCGTTGAGATCTCGGGGTATGAGCAGTTCTTC
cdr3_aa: CSVEISGYEQFF

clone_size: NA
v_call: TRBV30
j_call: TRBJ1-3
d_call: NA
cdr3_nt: TGTGCCTGGAGTAGTGGAGGACAGACTCCGACATATTTT
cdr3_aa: CAWSSGGQTPTYF

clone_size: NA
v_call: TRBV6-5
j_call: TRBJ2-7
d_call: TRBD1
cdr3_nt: TGTGCCAGCAGTGTTACCGGGACAGGCAGCTGGGAGCAGTACTTC
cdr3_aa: CASSVTGTGSWEQYF

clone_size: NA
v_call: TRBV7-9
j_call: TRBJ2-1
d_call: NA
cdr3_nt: TGTGCCAGCAGCTCCCGGGATCCCTACAATGAGCAGTTCTTC
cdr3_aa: CASSSRDPYNEQFF

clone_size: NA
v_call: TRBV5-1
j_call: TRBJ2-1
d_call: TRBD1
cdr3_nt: TGCGCCAGCAGCTGGGGGGACAGGATTTCCTACAATGAGCAGTTCTTC
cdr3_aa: CASSWGDRISYNEQFF

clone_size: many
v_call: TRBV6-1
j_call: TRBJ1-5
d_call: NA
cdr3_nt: TGTGCCAGCAGTGAAAACGAAGAGGGCAATCAGCCCCAGCATTTT
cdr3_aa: CASSENEEGNQPQHF

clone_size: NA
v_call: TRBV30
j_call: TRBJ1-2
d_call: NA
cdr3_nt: TGTGCCTGGGATATGACAGGCGGGGGTGGCTACACCTTC
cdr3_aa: CAWDMTGGGGYTF

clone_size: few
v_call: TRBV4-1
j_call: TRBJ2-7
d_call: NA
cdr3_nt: TGCGCCAGCAGCCCGTTGGAGTACGAGCAGTACTTC
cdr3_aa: CASSPLEYEQYF

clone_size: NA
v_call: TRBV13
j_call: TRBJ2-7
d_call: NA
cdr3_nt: TGTGCCAGCAGCTTAGGGCCGGTCGTCTACGAGCAGTACTTC
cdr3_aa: CASSLGPVVYEQYF

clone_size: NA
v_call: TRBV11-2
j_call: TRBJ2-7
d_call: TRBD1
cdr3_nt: TGTGCCAGCAGCGGACAGGGGGTGTACGAGCAGTACTTC
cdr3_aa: CASSGQGVYEQYF

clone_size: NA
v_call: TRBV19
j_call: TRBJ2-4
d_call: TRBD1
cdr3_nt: TGTGCCAGTAGGGGACAGCTAGCCAAAAACATTCAGTACTTC
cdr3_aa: CASRGQLAKNIQYF

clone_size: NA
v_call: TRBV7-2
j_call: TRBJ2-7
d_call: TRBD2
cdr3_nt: TGTGCCAGCAGCCGAAAGCAAGCGGGAATCGTAACCTACGAGCAGTACTTC
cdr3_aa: CASSRKQAGIVTYEQYF

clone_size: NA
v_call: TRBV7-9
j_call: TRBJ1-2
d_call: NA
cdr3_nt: TGTGCCAGCAGCTTCCAGGGATCGTACGGCTACACCTTC
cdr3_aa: CASSFQGSYGYTF

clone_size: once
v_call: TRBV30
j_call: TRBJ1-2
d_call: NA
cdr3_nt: TGTGCCTGGAGTGCGGGACTGCGGGGCTACACCTTC
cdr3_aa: CAWSAGLRGYTF

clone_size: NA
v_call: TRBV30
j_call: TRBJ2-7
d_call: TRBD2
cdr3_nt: TGTGCCTGGAGTCCGTTAGCGGGAGCAAGGGAGCAGTACTTC
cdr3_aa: CAWSPLAGAREQYF

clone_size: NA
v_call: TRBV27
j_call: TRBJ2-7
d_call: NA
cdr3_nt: TGTGCCAGCAGTTTATCGATCGGTAGCGGCAAAGGGTACGAGCAGTACTTC
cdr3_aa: CASSLSIGSGKGYEQYF

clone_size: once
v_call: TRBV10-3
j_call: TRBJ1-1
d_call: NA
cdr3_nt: TGTGCCACCCGAAATGGACAACCAGGCGCTGAAGCTTTCTTT
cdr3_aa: CATRNGQPGAEAFF

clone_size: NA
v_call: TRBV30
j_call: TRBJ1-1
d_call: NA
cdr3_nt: TGTGCCTGGAGTACGACCGGAGGAGCTTTCTTT
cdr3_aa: CAWSTTGGAFF

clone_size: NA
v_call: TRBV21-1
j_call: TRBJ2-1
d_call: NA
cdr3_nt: TGTGCCCCCCCTGGGGGCGGGAGGGGCTACAATGAGCAGTTCTTC
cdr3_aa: CAPPGGGRGYNEQFF

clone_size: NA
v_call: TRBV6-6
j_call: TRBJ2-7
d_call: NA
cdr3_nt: TGTGCCAGCACCACGGGGGACTTGACCTACGAGCAGTACTTC
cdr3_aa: CASTTGDLTYEQYF

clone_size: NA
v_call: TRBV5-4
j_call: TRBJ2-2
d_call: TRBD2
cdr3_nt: TGTGCCAGCAGCCCCGGGACTAGCGGTCGCACCGGGGAGCTGTTTTTT
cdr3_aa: CASSPGTSGRTGELFF

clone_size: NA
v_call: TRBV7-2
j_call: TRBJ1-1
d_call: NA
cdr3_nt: TGTGCCAGCAGCTTAGTGCAGGGTGTGCCTTTCTTT
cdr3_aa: CASSLVQGVPFF

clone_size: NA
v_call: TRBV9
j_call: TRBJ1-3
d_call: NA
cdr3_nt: TGTGCCAGCTCACGACAGGAGACCTCTGGAAACACCATATATTTT
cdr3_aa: CASSRQETSGNTIYF

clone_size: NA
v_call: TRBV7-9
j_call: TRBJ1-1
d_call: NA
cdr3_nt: TGTGCCAGCAGCTGGATCAGGACTGAAGCTTTCTTT
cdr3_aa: CASSWIRTEAFF

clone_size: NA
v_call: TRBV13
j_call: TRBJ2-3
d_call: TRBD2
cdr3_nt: TGTGCCAGCAGCTTAAGCCCCCTAGCGGGAGGGCCCTCGGGCACAGATACGCAGTATTTT
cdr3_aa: CASSLSPLAGGPSGTDTQYF

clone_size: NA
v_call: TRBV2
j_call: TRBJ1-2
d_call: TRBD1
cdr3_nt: TGTGCCAGCAGTGAAGCTAGGGGACAGATTTATGGCTACACCTTC
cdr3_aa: CASSEARGQIYGYTF

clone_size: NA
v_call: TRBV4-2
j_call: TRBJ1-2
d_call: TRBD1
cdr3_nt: TGTGCCAGCAGCCAAAGGCCTGGACAGGGCGATGGCTACACCTTC
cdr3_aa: CASSQRPGQGDGYTF

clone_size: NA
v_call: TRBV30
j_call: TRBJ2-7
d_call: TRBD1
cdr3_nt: TGTGCCTGGAGGAGGACAGGGGCTAATAAATCGCAGTACTTC
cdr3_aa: CAWRRTGANKSQYF

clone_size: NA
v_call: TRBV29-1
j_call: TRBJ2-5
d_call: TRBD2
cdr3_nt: TGCAGCGGATCAAGCGGGAGGAAAGAGACCCAGTACTTC
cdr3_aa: CSGSSGRKETQYF

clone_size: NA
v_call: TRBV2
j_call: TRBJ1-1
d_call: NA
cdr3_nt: TGTGCCAGCACCCCGGACAGGAACACTGAAGCTTTCTTT
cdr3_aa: CASTPDRNTEAFF

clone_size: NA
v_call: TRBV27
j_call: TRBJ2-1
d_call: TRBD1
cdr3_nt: TGTGCCAGCAGTTTGTTACTCAGGGGGCACGGCTACAATGAGCAGTTCTTC
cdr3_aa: CASSLLLRGHGYNEQFF

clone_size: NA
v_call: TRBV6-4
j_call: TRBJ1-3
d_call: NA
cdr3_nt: TGTGCCAGCAGGGCCCGGAGGACAGTTTCTGGAAACACCATATATTTT
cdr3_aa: CASRARRTVSGNTIYF

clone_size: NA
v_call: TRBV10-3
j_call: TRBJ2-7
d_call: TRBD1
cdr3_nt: TGTGCCATCAGTGGCAGGGACAGGGGCTACGAGCAGTACTTC
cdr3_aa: CAISGRDRGYEQYF

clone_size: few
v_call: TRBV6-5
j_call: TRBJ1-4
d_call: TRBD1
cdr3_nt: TGTGCCAGCAGTTACTCGACAGGGGGGAGGAAACTGTTTTTT
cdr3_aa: CASSYSTGGRKLFF

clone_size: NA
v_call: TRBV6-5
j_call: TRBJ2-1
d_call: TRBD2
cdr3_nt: TGTGCCAGCAGACCTACTAGCGGGCCGTACAATGAGCAGTTCTTC
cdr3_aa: CASRPTSGPYNEQFF